A single sample gave rise to the 29 T cell receptor beta chains below, sequenced in a study of graft-versus-host responses after intestinal transplantation (dated by TCRdb to the early 2020s). For these TCRs, the target antigens are not known. Libraries were made using the immunoSEQ multiplex PCR assay. TCRdb mirrors the immuneACCESS table, restricted to in-frame sequences. Some clones are absent from its copies; in checked studies, under half trace to an unresolved V gene, and the reason for the others is unknown. The sample contains about 51,000 clones, about 89% of them found a single time. The top ten clonotypes cover 0.62% of the sample. This specimen's time point label, interpreted: cells obtained before transplantation from donor or recipient. This material consisted of unstimulated CD4+ T cells sorted from spleen or lymph node cells, taken before transplant. All receptors derive from a human donor who was the organ donor for an intestinal transplant.

This sequence joins TRBV28 and TRBJ2-7, with D possibly being TRBD1 (6 bases). The CDR3 has 14 amino acids. The germline V gene has CDR1 MDHEN and CDR2 SYDVKM. V was cut by 5 bases and J by 0 bases, with 11 bases left in between. CDR3 in amino acids: CASSPQQGSYEQYF. CDR3 bases: TGTGCCAGCAGTCCCCAACAGGGCTCCTACGAGCAGTACTTC.

The J gene is TRBJ2-7, the V gene TRBV27, with D possibly TRBD1 on 6 matching bases. The CDR3 is 16 residues long. Germline-derived CDR1 and CDR2 are MNHEY and SMNVEV (reference sequence). V was cut by 2 bases and J by 7 bases, with 21 bases left in between. CDR3 sequence reads: CASSLRADSHTGEQYF. CDR3 in DNA: TGTGCCAGCAGTTTAAGAGCGGACAGCCACACGGGAGAGCAGTACTTC.

In DNA form, the CDR3 reads TGTGCCAGCAGCTTACAGGCGGGGGCCCTGTCCGACGGGCAGTACTTC. Amino acids: CASSLQAGALSDGQYF. The gene calls are TRBV7-2 and TRBJ2-7; weak D call: TRBD2 (7 bases). The CDR3 sequence is 16 residues long. Germline values: CDR1 SGHTA, CDR2 FQGNSA. V lost 2 bases, J lost 9 bases, and 23 bases lay in between. Full variable domain (missing parts from reference TRBV7-2 and TRBJ2-7): GAGVSQSPSNKVTEKGKDVELRCDPISGHTALYWYRQSLGQGLEFLIYFQGNSAPDKSGLPSDRFSAERTGGSVSTLTIQRTQQEDSAVYLCASSLQAGALSDGQYFGPGTRLTVT.

This clone was seen just once. CDR3 protein: CASKSGSNQPQHF. The CDR3 DNA reads TGTGCCAGCAAAAGCGGTAGCAATCAGCCCCAGCATTTT. V usage is TRBV6-5 and J usage is TRBJ1-5; D unresolved. Per germline, CDR1 MNHEY and CDR2 SVGAGI. The germline V and J ends were trimmed by 7 bases and 0 bases, with 7 bases remaining between them. The CDR3 is 13 residues long.

V and J are TRBV5-1 and TRBJ2-5; D ambiguous. This CDR3 has 13 residues. Trimming removed 6 bases from V and 4 bases from J, with 13 bases in between. From germline, CDR1 is SGHRS and CDR2 YFSETQ. The CDR3 sequence: CASTRLGSETQYF. The CDR3 bases are TGCGCCAGCACCCGGCTCGGGTCAGAGACCCAGTACTTC.

The chain has TRBV9 and TRBJ2-7; TRBD2 matches at 11 bases. This CDR3 has 15 amino acids. V lost 0 bases to trimming and J lost 3 bases; unmatched junction nucleotides: 2. CDR1 and CDR2 (germline): SGDLS, YYNGEE. The CDR3 nucleotides are TGTGCCAGCAGCGTAGGTGGGACTAGCGGCTACGAGCAGTACTTC. It encodes CASSVGGTSGYEQYF. Complete variable domain (other parts from reference TRBV9 and TRBJ2-7): DSGVTQTPKHLITATGQRVTLRCSPRSGDLSVYWYQQSLDQGLQFLIQYYNGEERAKGNILERFSAQQFPDLHSELNLSSLELGDSALYFCASSVGGTSGYEQYFGPGTRLTVT.

J is TRBJ2-7 and V is TRBV5-6; 9 nucleotides align to TRBD2. V lost 4 bases, J lost 5 bases, and 7 bases stayed unmatched. The germline V gene encodes CDR1 SGHDT and CDR2 YYEEEE. This CDR3 has 14 residues. CDR3 protein: CASSQGLADDEQYF. As DNA, the CDR3 is TGTGCCAGCAGCCAGGGACTAGCTGACGACGAGCAGTACTTC.

V usage is TRBV28 and J usage is TRBJ2-7; TRBD1 might be the D (6 bases). This CDR3 is built from 13 residues. V gave up 5 bases and J gave up 6 bases, with 14 bases separating them. CDR1 is MDHEN and CDR2 is SYDVKM in the germline V gene. The CDR3 protein is CASSPQSGVEQYF. The CDR3 region has the DNA TGTGCCAGCAGTCCTCAGTCAGGGGTCGAGCAGTACTTC. The variable domain in full, with the rest retrieved from reference TRBV28 and TRBJ2-7, is DVKVTQSSRYLVKRTGEKVFLECVQDMDHENMFWYRQDPGLGLRLIYFSYDVKMKEKGDIPEGYSVSREKKERFSLILESASTNQTSMYLCASSPQSGVEQYFGPGTRLTVT.

The rearrangement uses TRBV10-3 and TRBJ2-1, with a weak D call TRBD1 (5 bases). The length of the CDR3 is 13 residues. Germline V CDR1 and CDR2: ENHRY, SYGVKD. The V gene lost 3 bases and the J gene lost 10 bases, with 13 bases spanning the gap. CDR3 bases: TGTGCCATCAGTGATGGTGACAGACCAGAGCAGTTCTTC. Translated, it gives CAISDGDRPEQFF.

The V and J genes are TRBV6-1 and TRBJ2-7; 9 positions match TRBD2. J was trimmed by 2 bases and V by 10 bases; bases with no gene match: 9. The CDR3 runs 14 residues. The germline gives CDR1 MNHNS, CDR2 SASEGT. This CDR3 reads CATNRSGRTYEQYF. CDR3 coding DNA: TGTGCCACCAACCGGAGCGGGAGGACCTACGAGCAGTACTTC.

This chain connects TRBV21-1 to TRBJ2-1; the table's D call, TRBD1, has no DNA check behind it. TRBV21-1 is a known pseudogene. The CDR3 has 16 residues. The CDR3, as DNA: TGTGCCAGCAGCAAACAGTTTTACCAGACCTACAATGAGCAGTTCTTC. The encoded protein is CASSKQFYQTYNEQFF.

The chain links TRBV20-1 to TRBJ2-7, with a possible D match to TRBD2 (6 bases). V lost 8 bases, J lost 3 bases, and 8 bases lay in between. This CDR3 is built from 10 residues. The germline CDR1 and CDR2 sequences are DFQATT and SNEGSKA (reference sequence). In nucleotides, the CDR3 is TGCAGTCCCGGGGGCTACGAGCAGTACTTC. This codes for CSPGGYEQYF.

The chain is built from TRBV5-8 and TRBJ2-7; D uncertain. Germline CDR1 SGHTS, CDR2 YDEGEE. Trimming stripped 3 bases from V and 2 bases from J, with 9 bases between. CDR3 length equals 13 residues. CDR3: CASSSPVTYEQYF. DNA for the CDR3: TGTGCCAGCAGCTCGCCGGTAACCTACGAGCAGTACTTC.

The chain links TRBV5-1 to TRBJ2-5; 7 bases map to TRBD2. CDR3 length equals 15 residues. V was pared by 3 bases and J by 2 bases, with 7 bases of the junction left unmatched. CDR1 is SGHRS, CDR2 YFSETQ, per germline. The CDR3 DNA sequence: TGCGCCAGCAGCTGGGAGGGGCCGGCTCAAGAGACCCAGTACTTC. Its protein is CASSWEGPAQETQYF.

The chain links TRBV30 to TRBJ2-7, with 16 bases lining up with TRBD2. The CDR3 is 15 residues long. Germline V gene sequence: CDR1 GTSNPN, CDR2 SVGIG (reference sequence). Trimming cost V 3 bases and J 6 bases; bases outside gene matches: 5. This CDR3 reads CAWSPGLAGGGEQYF. CDR3 nucleotide sequence: TGTGCCTGGAGCCCGGGACTAGCGGGAGGGGGCGAGCAGTACTTC.

The chain is built from TRBV28 and TRBJ2-1; TRBD2 matches at 8 bases. The CDR3 has 14 residues. V lost 5 bases and J lost 4; bases outside the gene matches: 4. Germline CDR1 MDHEN, CDR2 SYDVKM. The CDR3 nucleotides read TGTGCCAGCAGTCGACTAGCGAGTTACAATGAGCAGTTCTTC. Protein sequence: CASSRLASYNEQFF. Filled out from reference TRBV28 and TRBJ2-1, the complete variable domain reads DVKVTQSSRYLVKRTGEKVFLECVQDMDHENMFWYRQDPGLGLRLIYFSYDVKMKEKGDIPEGYSVSREKKERFSLILESASTNQTSMYLCASSRLASYNEQFFGPGTRLTVL.

This clone came up a few times. The chain couples TRBV6-5 to TRBJ1-2; the D gene is possibly TRBD1 (5 bases). The CDR3 covers 15 residues. Trimming stripped 2 bases from V and 2 bases from J, with 12 bases between. From germline, CDR1 is MNHEY and CDR2 SVGAGI. The CDR3 DNA follows: TGTGCCAGCAGTTACGCAGGGAAGGGGAACTATGGCTACACCTTC. Its protein product is CASSYAGKGNYGYTF.

The rearrangement joins TRBV7-2 to TRBJ1-1, with 7 positions matching TRBD1. CDR3 length equals 16 residues. The trim removed 4 bases at V and 3 bases at J, leaving 11 bases unmatched. The germline V gene encodes CDR1 SGHTA and CDR2 FQGNSA. The CDR3 here is CASSYPRTGGDTEAFF. The CDR3 DNA sequence: TGTGCCAGCAGCTACCCAAGGACAGGAGGGGACACTGAAGCTTTCTTT.

The V gene is TRBV5-1, the J gene TRBJ1-4, with D tentatively TRBD1 (5 bases). CDR1 is SGHRS, CDR2 YFSETQ, per germline. V lost 4 bases, J lost 1 base, and 8 bases lay in between. The CDR3 has 14 amino acids. For the CDR3, the DNA is TGCGCCAGCAGCCGAGACAGAACTAATGAAAAACTGTTTTTT. It encodes CASSRDRTNEKLFF. The full variable domain, with the rest looked up from reference TRBV5-1 and TRBJ1-4, is KAGVTQTPRYLIKTRGQQVTLSCSPISGHRSVSWYQQTPGQGLQFLFEYFSETQRNKGNFPGRFSGRQFSNSRSEMNVSTLELGDSALYLCASSRDRTNEKLFFGSGTQLSVL.

V gene TRBV9 combines with J gene TRBJ1-1, with 8 bases aligning to TRBD1. Germline V CDR1 and CDR2: SGDLS, YYNGEE. With 4 bases clipped from V and 1 base from J, the junction kept 6 bases outside the gene matches. The CDR3 length is 15 residues. The CDR3 DNA reads TGTGCCAGCAGCCCCCAGGGGACAGGGAACACTGAAGCTTTCTTT. It codes for CASSPQGTGNTEAFF. The full variable domain, in which reference TRBV9 and TRBJ1-1 provide the parts outside the CDR3, is DSGVTQTPKHLITATGQRVTLRCSPRSGDLSVYWYQQSLDQGLQFLIQYYNGEERAKGNILERFSAQQFPDLHSELNLSSLELGDSALYFCASSPQGTGNTEAFFGQGTRLTVV.

The genes are TRBV5-8 and TRBJ2-1; TRBD1 matches 7 bases. Germline V gene lookup returns CDR1 SGHTS and CDR2 YDEGEE. V lost 4 bases and J lost 6; bases outside the gene matches: 4. The CDR3 covers 13 residues. The CDR3 sequence: CASSPDRANEQFF. CDR3 DNA: TGTGCCAGCAGCCCCGACAGGGCCAATGAGCAGTTCTTC. The full variable domain, in which reference TRBV5-8 and TRBJ2-1 provide the parts outside the CDR3, is EAGVTQSPTHLIKTRGQQATLRCSPISGHTSVYWYQQALGLGLQFLLWYDEGEERNRGNFPPRFSGRQFPNYSSELNVNALELEDSALYLCASSPDRANEQFFGPGTRLTVL.

J is TRBJ2-3 and V is TRBV28; 8 bases map to TRBD2. Germline V gene lookup returns CDR1 MDHEN and CDR2 SYDVKM. This CDR3 has 17 amino acids. J lost 3 bases, V lost 4 bases, and 12 bases had no gene match. This CDR3 is CASSSPSVGLATDTQYF. The CDR3 DNA is TGTGCCAGCAGTTCACCGAGCGTTGGACTAGCAACAGATACGCAGTATTTT.

The chain uses TRBV6-6 and TRBJ1-2, with D perhaps TRBD1 (5 bases). The germline V and J ends were trimmed by 4 bases and 3 bases, with 12 bases remaining between them. CDR3 length: 14 residues. CDR1 is MNHNY, CDR2 SVGAGI, per germline (reference sequence). The CDR3 DNA sequence: TGTGCCAGCAGTTCTCAGGGATTCGACTATGGCTACACCTTC. Amino acids: CASSSQGFDYGYTF.

The chain uses TRBV19 and TRBJ2-3, with D uncertain. This CDR3 is 16 amino acids long. The germline CDR1 and CDR2 sequences are LNHDA and SQIVND (reference sequence). Trimming removed 0 bases from V and 0 bases from J, with 10 bases in between. This CDR3 reads CASSIDYHRSTDTQYF. CDR3 nucleotides: TGTGCCAGTAGTATAGACTATCATCGGAGCACAGATACGCAGTATTTT.

V is TRBV9 and J is TRBJ2-7; TRBD1 aligns across 8 bases. V was clipped by 2 bases and J by 1 base; unmatched bases: 5. Germline V gives CDR1 SGDLS, CDR2 YYNGEE. The CDR3 runs to 15 residues. The CDR3 DNA reads TGTGCCAGCAGCGTCGGACAGGGAACTTCCTACGAGCAGTACTTC. Its protein product is CASSVGQGTSYEQYF.

This chain links TRBV28 with TRBJ1-4; 9 nucleotides align to TRBD1. With V trimmed by 5 bases and J by 5 bases, 6 bases remained unmatched. CDR3 size: 15 residues. CDR1 MDHEN and CDR2 SYDVKM come from the germline V gene. This CDR3 reads CASSPQTGGNEKLFF. CDR3 coding DNA: TGTGCCAGCAGTCCCCAGACAGGGGGAAATGAAAAACTGTTTTTT. The full variable domain, in which reference TRBV28 and TRBJ1-4 provide the parts outside the CDR3, is DVKVTQSSRYLVKRTGEKVFLECVQDMDHENMFWYRQDPGLGLRLIYFSYDVKMKEKGDIPEGYSVSREKKERFSLILESASTNQTSMYLCASSPQTGGNEKLFFGSGTQLSVL.

The rearrangement links TRBV6-5 to TRBJ2-7; TRBD2 agrees at 12 bases. With 5 bases clipped from V and 5 bases from J, the junction kept 4 bases outside the gene matches. The CDR3 is 14 amino acids. Germline-derived CDR1 and CDR2 are MNHEY and SVGAGI. The CDR3 bases are TGTGCCAGCAGTCGACTAGCGGGAGTCCACGAGCAGTACTTC. Protein: CASSRLAGVHEQYF.

V gene TRBV9 combines with J gene TRBJ1-1, with 10 bases lining up with TRBD1. The J segment lost 5 bases and the V segment lost 4 bases, leaving 8 bases of the junction unmatched. Germline CDR1 and CDR2: SGDLS and YYNGEE. CDR3 length: 15 residues. Written as DNA, the CDR3 is TGTGCCAGCAGCAAATCCGGGACAGGGGTGACTGAAGCTTTCTTT. This encodes CASSKSGTGVTEAFF.

The chain uses TRBV4-2 and TRBJ2-3, with 12 nucleotides matching TRBD2. The germline V gene encodes CDR1 LGHNA and CDR2 YNFKEQ. The CDR3 runs 21 residues. V gave up 3 bases and J gave up 6 bases; unmatched junction bases: 22. The CDR3 DNA reads as TGTGCCAGCAGCCACAAAGAGGGGCCCCGCTCTAGCGGGAGGGCCTGGGATACGCAGTATTTT. This encodes CASSHKEGPRSSGRAWDTQYF.